Sequencing of this T cell receptor (beta chain) was carried out in a study of shared clonotypes between healthy human individuals. Study-wide results and limits: Approximately 5.3% was the fraction of naive CD4 clonotypes found shared across a few donors. The study generally estimated greater richness for naive than memory subsets.

This clone has only a few counts. Its antigen is unknown. The V and J ends lost 3 bases and 7 bases respectively, with 17 bases between them. The germline V gene has CDR1 MGHDK and CDR2 SYGVNS. The CDR3 contains 15 residues. Assay used: immunoSEQ multiplex PCR; TCRdb lists only in-frame clones, some missing. The sample comprises around 1.1 million clones, approximately 78% of which are singletons, and roughly 0.65% rests with the top ten. The chain combines TRBV25-1 with TRBJ2-3; possible D gene TRBD2, 6 bases. What was sequenced was memory CD4+ T cells from PBMCs. The subset is: CD45RA-negative fraction. The sequence came from a man aged 18-30 years in good health. Some clones in this sample may be carry-over from other donors' samples. CDR3 in amino acids: CASSDASAPQNTQYF. The CDR3 coding sequence is TGTGCCAGCAGTGACGCTAGCGCCCCACAGAATACGCAGTATTTT.